This T cell receptor (beta chain) is from a study of blood T cell repertoires in COVID-19. In the study overall: From T cells, B-cell-depleted T cells, or PBMCs came the material, which was cDNA or gDNA.

Generated by immunoSEQ multiplex PCR, the TCRdb table keeps only in-frame clones and is missing some. This table holds some 130,000 clones, 75% to 90% found once. The CDR3 runs 16 residues. J was trimmed by 1 base and V by 4 bases; bases with no gene match: 3. Germline lookup yields CDR1 SGHNT and CDR2 YYREEE (reference sequence). Participants' own reports of clinical history determined their cohort assignment. V usage is TRBV5-4 and J usage is TRBJ2-2; 11 bases are a match to TRBD1. The specimen was PBMCs or T cells enriched from blood (not recorded which). The receptor was isolated from a man in his forties or fifties who had recovered from COVID-19. The DNA for the CDR3 is TGTGCCAGCAGCCGAGGGACAGGGGGGAACACCGGGGAGCTGTTTTTT. Its protein is CASSRGTGGNTGELFF.